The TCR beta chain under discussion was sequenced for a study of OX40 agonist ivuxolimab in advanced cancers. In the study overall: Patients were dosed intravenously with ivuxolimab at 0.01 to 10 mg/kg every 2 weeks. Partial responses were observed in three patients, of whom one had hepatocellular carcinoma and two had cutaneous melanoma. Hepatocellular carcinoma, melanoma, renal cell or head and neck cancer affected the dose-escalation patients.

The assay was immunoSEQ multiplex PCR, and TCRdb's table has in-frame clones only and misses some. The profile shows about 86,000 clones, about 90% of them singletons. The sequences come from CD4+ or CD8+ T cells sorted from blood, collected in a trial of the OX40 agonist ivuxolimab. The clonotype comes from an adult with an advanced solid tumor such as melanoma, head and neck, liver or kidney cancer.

The CDR3 coding sequence is TGTGCCAGCAGCCGAGGCGACCGGTTTAGCAATCAGCCCCAGCATTTT. Encoded protein: CASSRGDRFSNQPQHF. The rearrangement links TRBV27 to TRBJ1-5; D is unresolved. Deletions cut 6 bases from V and 0 bases from J, with 15 bases between. CDR1 and CDR2 (germline): MNHEY, SMNVEV (reference sequence). There are 16 residues in the CDR3.